The TCR beta chain under discussion was sequenced for a study of shared clonotypes between healthy human individuals. When replicate PCRs were run on sorted subsets, they used 150 to 250 ng DNA, around 33,000 T cell genomes. Produced via immunoSEQ multiplex PCR; TCRdb's table is partial and in-frame only. The profile shows over 950,000 clones, 77% of them singletons. Overall study findings and caveats: Several donors held approximately 4.5% of naive CD4 clonotypes in common. Generally, naive subsets came out with larger estimated richness than memory subsets.

In its sample, this clone was seen a few times. The antigen is undetermined. Germline V lookup: CDR1 MDHEN, CDR2 SYDVKM. V was clipped by 6 bases and J by 2 bases, with 15 bases between them. The CDR3 has 15 amino acids. This TCR was sampled from a man between 18 and 29 years old in good health. Some clones in this sample may be carry-over from other donors' samples. V usage is TRBV28 and J usage is TRBJ2-3; weak D call: TRBD1 (5 bases). The sample was memory CD4+ T cells from PBMCs. Indicated subset: CD45RA-negative fraction. DNA of the CDR3: TGTGCCAGCAGCGCGGCAGGACACTACACAGATACGCAGTATTTT. Its protein product is CASSAAGHYTDTQYF.